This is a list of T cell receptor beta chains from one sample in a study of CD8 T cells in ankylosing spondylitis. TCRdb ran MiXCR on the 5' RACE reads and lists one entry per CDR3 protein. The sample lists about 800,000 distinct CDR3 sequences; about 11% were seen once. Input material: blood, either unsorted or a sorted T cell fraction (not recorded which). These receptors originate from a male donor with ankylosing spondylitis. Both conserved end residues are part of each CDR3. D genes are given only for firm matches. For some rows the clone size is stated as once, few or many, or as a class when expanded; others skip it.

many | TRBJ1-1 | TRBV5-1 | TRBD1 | CASSWGQGSTEAFF | TGTGCCAGCAGTTGGGGACAGGGGAGCACTGAAGCTTTCTTT
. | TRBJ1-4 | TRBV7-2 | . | CASSPEGRFNEKLFF | TGTGCCAGCAGCCCAGAGGGAAGGTTTAATGAAAAACTGTTTTTT
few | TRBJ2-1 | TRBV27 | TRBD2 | CASSPRLAGAAEQFF | TGTGCCAGCAGTCCCAGACTAGCGGGAGCGGCTGAGCAGTTCTTC
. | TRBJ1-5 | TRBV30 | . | CAWSVRVGQPQHF | TGTGCCTGGAGTGTAAGGGTTGGACAGCCCCAGCATTTT
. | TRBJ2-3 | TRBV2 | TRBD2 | CASSRSGRIGTDTQYF | TGTGCCAGCAGTCGTAGCGGGAGAATAGGCACAGATACGCAGTATTTT
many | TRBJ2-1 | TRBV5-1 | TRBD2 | CASSWGGLAYNEQFF | TGCGCCAGCAGCTGGGGGGGACTAGCGTATAATGAGCAGTTCTTC
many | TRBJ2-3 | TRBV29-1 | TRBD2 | CSVDNSGRVRDTQYF | TGCAGCGTTGACAACAGCGGGAGGGTTCGAGATACGCAGTATTTT
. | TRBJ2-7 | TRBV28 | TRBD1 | CASSYRDRHEQYF | TGTGCCAGCAGTTACCGGGACAGGCACGAGCAGTACTTC
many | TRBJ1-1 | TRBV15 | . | CATSRPKAEAFF | TGTGCCACCAGCAGACCTAAGGCTGAAGCTTTCTTT
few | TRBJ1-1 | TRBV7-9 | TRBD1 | CASSQRRGLNTEAFF | TGTGCCAGCAGCCAGCGCAGGGGGCTAAACACTGAAGCTTTCTTT
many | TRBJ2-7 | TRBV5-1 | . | CASSLRGQSYEQYF | TGCGCCAGCAGCTTGAGAGGACAGAGCTACGAGCAGTACTTC
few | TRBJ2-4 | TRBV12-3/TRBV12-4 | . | CASSWSAEVKNIQYF | TGTGCCAGCAGTTGGTCAGCAGAGGTCAAAAACATTCAGTACTTC
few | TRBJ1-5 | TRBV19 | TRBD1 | CASSIYGTASNQPQHF | TGTGCCAGTAGTATCTACGGGACAGCGAGCAATCAGCCCCAGCATTTT
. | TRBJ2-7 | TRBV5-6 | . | CASSLPQTGDSYEQYF | TGTGCCAGCAGCTTGCCACAGACGGGGGACTCCTACGAGCAGTACTTC
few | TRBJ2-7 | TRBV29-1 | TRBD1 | CSVPGQGTYEQYF | TGCAGCGTACCGGGACAGGGGACCTACGAGCAGTACTTC
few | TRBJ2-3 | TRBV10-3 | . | CAISHGTPSTDTQYF | TGTGCCATCAGTCACGGGACACCGAGCACAGATACGCAGTATTTT
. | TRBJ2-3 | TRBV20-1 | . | CSTIPGNTDTQYF | TGCAGTACGATCCCGGGGAACACAGATACGCAGTATTTT
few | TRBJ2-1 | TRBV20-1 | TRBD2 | CSARDPTSGTNDNEQFF | TGCAGTGCTAGAGATCCAACTAGCGGGACTAATGACAATGAGCAGTTCTTC
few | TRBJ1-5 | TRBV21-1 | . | CATLGGPGEGNQPQHF | TGTGCCACCCTGGGGGGCCCCGGGGAGGGCAATCAGCCCCAGCATTTT
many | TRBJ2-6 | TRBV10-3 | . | CAISPGLSGANVLTF | TGTGCCATCAGCCCGGGACTCTCTGGGGCCAACGTCCTGACTTTC
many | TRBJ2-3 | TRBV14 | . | CASSHRVQDTQYF | TGTGCCAGCAGCCACCGCGTACAAGATACGCAGTATTTT
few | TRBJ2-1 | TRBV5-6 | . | CASSLRDSGFGEQFF | TGTGCCAGCAGCTTGCGGGACTCCGGGTTTGGGGAGCAGTTCTTC
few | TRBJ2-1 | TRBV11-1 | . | CASSDIRAGEQFF | TGTGCCAGCAGCGATATTAGGGCGGGCGAGCAGTTCTTC
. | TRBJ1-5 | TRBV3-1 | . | CASSAGPSSNQPQHF | TGTGCCAGCAGCGCTGGACCTAGCAGCAATCAGCCCCAGCATTTT
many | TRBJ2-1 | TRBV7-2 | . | CASSSTSGTASYNEQFF | TGTGCCAGCAGCTCGACTTCCGGGACCGCCTCCTACAATGAGCAGTTCTTC
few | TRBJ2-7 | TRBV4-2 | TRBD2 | CASSQVGTSGPPYEQYF | TGTGCCAGCAGCCAAGTTGGGACTAGCGGGCCACCCTACGAGCAGTACTTC
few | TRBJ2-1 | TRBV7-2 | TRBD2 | CASSSSGSRQFF | TGTGCCAGCAGCTCGAGCGGGAGTAGGCAGTTCTTC
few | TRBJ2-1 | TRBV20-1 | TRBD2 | CSATGGMAGGPGEQFF | TGCAGTGCTACAGGGGGGATGGCGGGAGGGCCAGGTGAGCAGTTCTTC
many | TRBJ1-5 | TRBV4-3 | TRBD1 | CASSQEPGGNQPQHF | TGCGCCAGCAGCCAAGAGCCAGGGGGGAATCAGCCCCAGCATTTT
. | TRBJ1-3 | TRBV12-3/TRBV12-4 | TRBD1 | CASSLWTGAKGNTIYF | TGTGCCAGCAGTCTTTGGACAGGGGCTAAAGGAAACACCATATATTTT
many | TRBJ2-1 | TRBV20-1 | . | CRPGEQFF | TGCAGACCCGGTGAGCAGTTCTTC
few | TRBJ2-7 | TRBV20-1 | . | CSATGVAQYEQYF | TGCAGTGCTACCGGGGTAGCGCAATACGAGCAGTACTTC
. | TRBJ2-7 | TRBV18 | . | CASSPAQGEGEQYF | TGTGCCAGCTCACCAGCGCAGGGAGAAGGCGAGCAGTACTTC
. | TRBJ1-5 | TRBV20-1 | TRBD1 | CSARTGDARPQHF | TGCAGTGCAAGGACAGGGGACGCCCGGCCCCAGCATTTT
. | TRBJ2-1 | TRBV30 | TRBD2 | CAWSASGAYNEQFF | TGTGCCTGGAGTGCTAGCGGGGCCTACAATGAGCAGTTCTTC
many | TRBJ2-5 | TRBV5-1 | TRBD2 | CASSPRLAGGQETQYF | TGTGCCAGCAGCCCGCGACTAGCGGGAGGCCAAGAGACCCAGTACTTC
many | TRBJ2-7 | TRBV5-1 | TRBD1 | CASSQDRYEQYF | TGCGCCAGCAGCCAGGACAGGTACGAGCAGTACTTC
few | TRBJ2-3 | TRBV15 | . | CATSRRHAGLTSTDTQYF | TGTGCCACCAGCCGACGACATGCGGGCCTAACTAGCACAGATACGCAGTATTTT
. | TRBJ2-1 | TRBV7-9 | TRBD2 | CASSPLAGVRFF | TGTGCCAGCAGCCCCCTCGCGGGAGTGCGGTTCTTC
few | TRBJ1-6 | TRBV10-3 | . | CAISESGNSPLHF | TGTGCCATCAGTGAGTCGGGTAATTCACCCCTCCACTTT
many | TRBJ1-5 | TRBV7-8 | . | CASSLTRLSRGQPQHF | TGTGCCAGCAGCTTAACGAGACTCTCGAGGGGTCAGCCCCAGCATTTT
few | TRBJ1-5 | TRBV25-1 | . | CASSEPGQPQHF | TGTGCCAGCAGTGAGCCAGGACAGCCCCAGCATTTT
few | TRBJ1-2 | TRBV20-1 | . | CSAAGYNNGYTF | TGCAGTGCAGCAGGGTACAACAATGGCTACACCTTC
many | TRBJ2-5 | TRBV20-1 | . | CSATYTGQETQYF | TGCAGTGCTACATACACGGGCCAAGAGACCCAGTACTTC
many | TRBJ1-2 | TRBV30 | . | CAWSNNYGYTF | TGTGCCTGGAGTAACAACTATGGCTACACCTTC
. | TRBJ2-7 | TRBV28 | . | CASSQPGLHYEQYF | TGTGCCAGCAGTCAACCGGGACTCCACTACGAGCAGTACTTC